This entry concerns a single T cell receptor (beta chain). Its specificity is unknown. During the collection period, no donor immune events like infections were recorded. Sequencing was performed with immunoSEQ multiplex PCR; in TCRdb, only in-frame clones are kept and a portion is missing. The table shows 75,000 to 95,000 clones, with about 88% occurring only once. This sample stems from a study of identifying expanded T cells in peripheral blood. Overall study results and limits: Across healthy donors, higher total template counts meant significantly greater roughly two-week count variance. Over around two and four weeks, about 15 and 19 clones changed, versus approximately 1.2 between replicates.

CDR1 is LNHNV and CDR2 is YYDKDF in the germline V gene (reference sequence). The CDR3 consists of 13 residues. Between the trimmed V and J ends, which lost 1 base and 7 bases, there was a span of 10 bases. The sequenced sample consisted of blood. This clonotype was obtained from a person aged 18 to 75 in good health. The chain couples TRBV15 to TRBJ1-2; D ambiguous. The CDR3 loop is CATSRGPQLGYTF. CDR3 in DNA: TGTGCCACCAGCAGAGGACCGCAGCTTGGCTACACCTTC.